This record concerns one T cell receptor beta chain sequence. This record belongs to a study of T-cell memory formation after mild COVID-19. Each CDR3 protein is one row after TCRdb ran MiXCR on the 5' RACE reads. The table has around 200,000 distinct CDR3 sequences, about 22% seen once. The source of this sequence is an adult woman who had mild COVID-19 (a few samples of this study predate the infection). Cell type and time point are not known. The sequencing sample was made of PBMCs or a T cell subset sorted from them (not recorded which).

CDR3 coding DNA: TGCAGTGCTAGAGATAGGGCTAGCGAGACCTACGAGCAGTACTTC. As protein: CSARDRASETYEQYF. The chain couples TRBV20-1 to TRBJ2-7; possible D gene TRBD2, 6 bases. This CDR3 has 15 amino acids. Germline assignment: CDR1 DFQATT and CDR2 SNEGSKA (reference sequence). Trimming removed 0 bases at V and 2 bases at J, with 14 bases between.